This TCR beta chain was documented in a study of blood T cell repertoires in COVID-19. Study-level background: PBMCs, B-cell-depleted T cells, or T cells were the source of the cDNA or gDNA that made up the material.

The participants were between roughly 18 and 89 years old and came from 20 to 30 US areas. Participants' reported clinical history set cohort assignment. In the original processing: Nucleated cell counts were estimated from reference gene primer amplification. Profiling relied on immunoSEQ multiplex PCR, and the TCRdb table lists in-frame clones only, not all of them. V, J and clone size reflect that table, while D and trimming were determined from the DNA. Counted here are fewer than 200,000 clones, 88% occurring once; the ten biggest clones make up approximately 9%. CDR1 and CDR2 (germline): SGHVS, FNYEAQ. Trimming removed 5 bases at V and 2 bases at J, with 15 bases between. CDR3 length: 15 residues. This clone was observed a single time.

Sequenced: PBMCs or T cells enriched from blood (not recorded which). This rearrangement joins TRBV7-6 to TRBJ1-1, with D uncertain. The clonotype comes from a woman between 18 and 29 years old who had recovered from COVID-19. The CDR3 sequence is CASSSGYAGNTEAFF. In DNA, the CDR3 is TGTGCCAGCAGCAGCGGGTATGCGGGAAACACTGAAGCTTTCTTT.